What follows are 32 T cell receptor beta chains derived from one specimen sequenced in a study of OX40 agonist ivuxolimab in advanced cancers. TCRdb's copy holds only in-frame clones and misses some; the assay was immunoSEQ multiplex PCR. The sample holds fewer than 80,000 clones, 77% seen once. Sequences were derived from CD4+ or CD8+ T cells sorted from blood, sampled in a trial of the OX40 agonist ivuxolimab. Receptors were obtained from an adult with an advanced solid tumor such as melanoma, head and neck, liver or kidney cancer.

This chain links TRBV18 with TRBJ2-3, with D unresolved. The V end lost 3 bases, the J end lost 4 bases, and 5 bases lay between the germline ends. The CDR3 extends over 12 amino acids. Germline assignment: CDR1 KGHSH and CDR2 LQKENI. CDR3 in amino acids: CASSPGADTQYF. The CDR3 DNA follows: TGTGCCAGCTCACCTGGGGCAGATACGCAGTATTTT.

This chain joins TRBV5-4 and TRBJ2-1, with 8 bases aligning to TRBD2. The J segment lost 2 bases and the V segment lost 4 bases, leaving 8 bases of the junction unmatched. The CDR3 is made up of 16 amino acids. The germline CDR1 and CDR2 sequences are SGHNT and YYREEE (reference sequence). DNA of the CDR3: TGTGCCAGCAGCCCCGGGGGGGGCGTAACCTACAATGAGCAGTTCTTC. Its protein product is CASSPGGGVTYNEQFF.

This rearrangement joins TRBV28 to TRBJ2-1; D gene uncertain. This CDR3 is 15 amino acids long. Looked up from germline, CDR1 is MDHEN and CDR2 is SYDVKM. Deletions cut 2 bases from V and 7 bases from J, with 15 bases between. CDR3 loop: CASSLASRASNEQFF. As DNA, the CDR3 is TGTGCCAGCAGTTTAGCGTCCCGGGCTTCGAATGAGCAGTTCTTC. Full variable domain (remainder filled in from reference TRBV28 and TRBJ2-1): DVKVTQSSRYLVKRTGEKVFLECVQDMDHENMFWYRQDPGLGLRLIYFSYDVKMKEKGDIPEGYSVSREKKERFSLILESASTNQTSMYLCASSLASRASNEQFFGPGTRLTVL.

The chain links TRBV5-1 to TRBJ2-5, with TRBD2 identical over 11 bases. The trim removed 0 bases at V and 4 bases at J, leaving 5 bases unmatched. Germline V gene data show CDR1 as SGHRS and CDR2 as YFSETQ. The CDR3 length is 16 residues. The CDR3 DNA is TGCGCCAGCAGCTTGGTGTCTAGCGGGGGGACAGAGACCCAGTACTTC. Translation: CASSLVSSGGTETQYF.

DNA of the CDR3: TGTGCCAGTAGTATGGAGGTTAGCACTGAAGCTTTCTTT. Protein product: CASSMEVSTEAFF. V usage is TRBV19 and J usage is TRBJ1-1; D gene unclear. V lost 3 bases to trimming and J lost 4 bases, with 9 bases between them. This CDR3 spans 13 amino acids. The germline CDR1 and CDR2 sequences are LNHDA and SQIVND (reference sequence).

V is TRBV7-9 and J is TRBJ1-1; possibly TRBD1 for D (5 bases). Looked up from germline, CDR1 is SEHNR and CDR2 is FQNEAQ (reference sequence). Between the trimmed V and J ends, which lost 0 bases and 3 bases, there was a span of 8 bases. CDR3 length equals 14 residues. The CDR3 region is CASSLAGGYTEAFF. Written as DNA, the CDR3 is TGTGCCAGCAGCTTAGCTGGGGGGTACACTGAAGCTTTCTTT.

This chain uses TRBV18 with TRBJ2-7; 7 bases match TRBD1. The CDR3 contains 15 residues. The trim removed 4 bases at V and 0 bases at J, leaving 6 bases unmatched. The germline V gene encodes CDR1 KGHSH and CDR2 LQKENI. The DNA for the CDR3 is TGTGCCAGCTCACAGGGACAGTGGACCTCCTACGAGCAGTACTTC. Amino acid sequence: CASSQGQWTSYEQYF.

This chain links TRBV2 with TRBJ2-2, with a tentative D call TRBD2 (7 bases). There are 15 residues in the CDR3. The germline gives CDR1 SNHLY, CDR2 FYNNEI. The ends were cut back, 3 bases at V and 3 bases at J, with 11 bases in the middle. CDR3 sequence reads: CASSEGGGDTGELFF. Here the CDR3 DNA reads TGTGCCAGCAGTGAGGGAGGGGGTGACACCGGGGAGCTGTTTTTT.

In this sample, this clone turned up once. The genes are TRBV18 and TRBJ1-1; D is perhaps TRBD1 (6 bases). CDR3 length: 15 amino acids. The germline CDR1 and CDR2 sequences are KGHSH and LQKENI. Trimming cost V 0 bases and J 4 bases, with 12 bases left between them. In DNA form, the CDR3 reads TGTGCCAGCTCACCACCGGGGGCTCGGGGCACTGAAGCTTTCTTT. Its protein is CASSPPGARGTEAFF.

This clone appeared once. The chain links TRBV7-3 to TRBJ2-1; unclear D gene. Germline lookup yields CDR1 SGHTA and CDR2 FQGTGA. V shed 4 bases and J shed 2 bases, with 15 bases lying between them. This CDR3 contains 16 residues. This CDR3 reads CASSYDARSAYNEQFF. As DNA, the CDR3 is TGTGCCAGCAGCTATGACGCGCGGAGCGCCTACAATGAGCAGTTCTTC. Combining the CDR3 with reference TRBV7-3 and TRBJ2-1 gives the whole variable domain GAGVSQTPSNKVTEKGKYVELRCDPISGHTALYWYRQSLGQGPEFLIYFQGTGAADDSGLPNDRFFAVRPEGSVSTLKIQRTERGDSAVYLCASSYDARSAYNEQFFGPGTRLTVL.

The chain employs TRBV2 and TRBJ2-5; 9 nucleotides agree with TRBD2. With V trimmed by 2 bases and J by 12 bases, 10 bases remained unmatched. The CDR3 has 14 residues. Per the germline V gene, CDR1 is SNHLY and CDR2 is FYNNEI. CDR3 in DNA: TGTGCCAGCAGTGAATATATTAGCGGGGGAGTTAAGTACTTC. Protein product: CASSEYISGGVKYF.

The sample holds one count of this clone. The chain uses TRBV2 and TRBJ2-3; D may be TRBD1 or TRBD2 (6 bases each). Trimming cost V 4 bases and J 4 bases, with 12 bases left between them. The CDR3 is 14 amino acids. The germline CDR1 and CDR2 sequences are SNHLY and FYNNEI. CDR3 sequence: CASSGLGGSDTQYF. The DNA of the CDR3 is TGTGCCAGCAGTGGATTGGGGGGCTCAGATACGCAGTATTTT.

V gene TRBV6-5 combines with J gene TRBJ1-2, with TRBD1 matching over 8 bases. J was trimmed by 8 bases and V by 0 bases; bases with no gene match: 8. From germline, CDR1 is MNHEY and CDR2 SVGAGI. The CDR3 extends over 15 amino acids. The CDR3 reads CASSYSKQGEGGYTF. The CDR3 DNA is TGTGCCAGCAGTTACTCTAAACAGGGGGAGGGAGGCTACACCTTC.

CDR3 loop: CASSFKGDRSLGYTF. DNA for the CDR3: TGTGCCAGCAGCTTTAAGGGGGACAGGAGTCTCGGCTACACCTTC. The J gene is TRBJ1-2, the V gene TRBV12-1; the table's D call, TRBD1, was not checked against the DNA. TRBV12-1 is shown as a pseudogene. The CDR3 contains 15 residues.

This clone was detected only once. The gene calls are TRBV20-1 and TRBJ2-1; possibly TRBD1 or TRBD2 for D (5 bases each). This CDR3 region has 11 residues. Germline V gene data show CDR1 as DFQATT and CDR2 as SNEGSKA (reference sequence). The V end lost 5 bases, the J end lost 9 bases, and 11 bases lay between the germline ends. The CDR3 protein is CSAVTGGEQFF. The CDR3 DNA sequence: TGCAGTGCTGTAACAGGAGGTGAGCAGTTCTTC.

This clone was counted only a few times. This chain links TRBV4-1 with TRBJ1-2; weak D call: TRBD1 (5 bases). This CDR3 region has 15 residues. Germline V gene sequence: CDR1 MGHRA, CDR2 YSYEKL. V lost 4 bases and J lost 3, with 15 bases in between. The CDR3 loop reads CASSLLIGDYYGYTF. In DNA form, the CDR3 reads TGCGCCAGCAGCCTCCTCATAGGGGACTACTATGGCTACACCTTC.

In this sample, this clone turned up once. The J gene is TRBJ1-1, the V gene TRBV11-3; no reliable D call. Trimming left V 0 bases short and J 0 bases short, with 5 bases between. The CDR3 extends over 14 amino acids. The germline CDR1 and CDR2 sequences are SGHNT and YENEEA. For the CDR3, the DNA is TGTGCCAGCAGCTTAGAACGGATGAACACTGAAGCTTTCTTT. Its translation: CASSLERMNTEAFF.

The rearrangement joins TRBV7-3 to TRBJ2-1; 9 nucleotides match TRBD2. Germline V gene sequence: CDR1 SGHTA, CDR2 FQGTGA. The CDR3 has 14 residues. V was clipped by 3 bases and J by 7 bases; unmatched bases: 4. CDR3 residues: CASSLAGGHNEQFF. The DNA of the CDR3 is TGTGCCAGCAGCTTGGCGGGAGGGCATAATGAGCAGTTCTTC.

This clone was detected once. The rearrangement uses TRBV4-1 and TRBJ2-3, with D perhaps being TRBD1 or TRBD2 (5 bases each). There are 10 residues in the CDR3. Trimming removed 8 bases at V and 5 bases at J, with 5 bases between. Per germline, CDR1 MGHRA and CDR2 YSYEKL. The DNA of the CDR3 is TGCGCCAGCGGGGGAGATACGCAGTATTTT. This gives the protein CASGGDTQYF.

V is TRBV19 and J is TRBJ1-3; D ambiguous. Trimming removed 4 bases at V and 4 bases at J, with 8 bases between. This CDR3 comprises 13 residues. Germline V gives CDR1 LNHDA, CDR2 SQIVND (reference sequence). CDR3 bases: TGTGCCAGTAGTACCACGACGGGAAACACCATATATTTT. Translated: CASSTTTGNTIYF.

This clone has only a few counts. The chain is built from TRBV19 and TRBJ1-5; D perhaps matches TRBD1 (6 bases). V was shortened by 7 bases and J by 9 bases, with 13 bases between the two germline ends. This CDR3 has 12 amino acids. Germline V gene data show CDR1 as LNHDA and CDR2 as SQIVND (reference sequence). CDR3 residues: CASTSGERPQHF. The CDR3 nucleotides are TGTGCCAGTACCTCAGGGGAAAGGCCCCAGCATTTT.

V gene TRBV11-3 combines with J gene TRBJ1-1; possibly TRBD1 for D (5 bases). The germline gives CDR1 SGHNT, CDR2 YENEEA. The CDR3 is made up of 13 amino acids. V was pared by 6 bases and J by 5 bases, with 13 bases between. The CDR3 reads CASSYAGQTEAFF. Written as DNA, the CDR3 is TGTGCCAGCAGTTATGCAGGGCAGACTGAAGCTTTCTTT. The entire variable domain, with the rest obtained from reference TRBV11-3 and TRBJ1-1, is as follows: EAGVVQSPRYKIIEKKQPVAFWCNPISGHNTLYWYLQNLGQGPELLIRYENEEAVDDSQLPKDRFSAERLKGVDSTLKIQPAELGDSAVYLCASSYAGQTEAFFGQGTRLTVV.

The J gene is TRBJ2-5, the V gene TRBV4-2; no clear D gene. V gave up 0 bases and J gave up 5 bases, with 13 bases separating them. The CDR3 has 15 amino acids. Germline assignment: CDR1 LGHNA and CDR2 YNFKEQ. The CDR3 loop reads CASSQDRLLQETQYF. CDR3 nucleotide sequence: TGTGCCAGCAGCCAAGATAGGTTACTCCAGGAGACCCAGTACTTC.

The chain employs TRBV2 and TRBJ1-4, with TRBD1 matching over 7 bases. CDR3 length: 17 amino acids. The trim removed 7 bases at V and 2 bases at J, leaving 13 bases unmatched. The germline CDR1 and CDR2 sequences are SNHLY and FYNNEI. In nucleotides, the CDR3 is TGTGCCAGCACAGAGAGAGCAGGGGGATATACTAATGAAAAACTGTTTTTT. Its translation is CASTERAGGYTNEKLFF.

This clone turned up a few times. The V call is TRBV6-5, the J call TRBJ1-1; maybe TRBD1 (6 bases). Germline V gene data show CDR1 as MNHEY and CDR2 as SVGAGI. The ends were cut back, 1 base at V and 7 bases at J, with 16 bases in the middle. The CDR3 has 15 amino acids. This chain's CDR3 is CASSYFRTDGGEAFF. As DNA, the CDR3 is TGTGCCAGCAGTTACTTTAGGACAGATGGTGGTGAAGCTTTCTTT.

The V and J genes are TRBV7-2 and TRBJ2-1; 10 bases fit TRBD2. CDR1 SGHTA and CDR2 FQGNSA come from the germline V gene. This CDR3 is 15 amino acids long. V gave up 5 bases and J gave up 7 bases; unmatched junction bases: 8. The CDR3 bases are TGTGCCAGCAGCCTCTCTAGCGGGAGTTTTAATGAGCAGTTCTTC. This sequence encodes CASSLSSGSFNEQFF.

The J gene is TRBJ2-5, the V gene TRBV19; D gene unclear. Germline CDR1 is LNHDA and CDR2 is SQIVND (reference sequence). The V and J ends lost 6 bases and 5 bases respectively, with 19 bases between them. The CDR3 consists of 15 residues. CDR3 bases: TGTGCCAGTAGCAGATCTCGGGTGCTAGGCGAGACCCAGTACTTC. Protein: CASSRSRVLGETQYF.

The V and J genes are TRBV27 and TRBJ2-7; 9 bases are a match to TRBD1. The CDR3 has 16 residues. V shed 5 bases, J shed 5 bases, and the junction held 13 bases outside the gene matches. Germline V CDR1 and CDR2: MNHEY, SMNVEV (reference sequence). The CDR3 DNA follows: TGTGCCAGCAGTAACCCGCGGGGACAGGGCGCTCACGAGCAGTACTTC. Its protein is CASSNPRGQGAHEQYF.

The chain links TRBV5-4 to TRBJ1-1; 9 bases fit TRBD1. Germline CDR1 is SGHNT and CDR2 is YYREEE (reference sequence). CDR3 length: 16 amino acids. V dropped 0 bases and J dropped 4; count of bases not matched to a gene: 7. CDR3 residues: CASSLAPGQGSTEAFF. Here the CDR3 DNA reads TGTGCCAGCAGCTTGGCCCCGGGACAGGGTAGCACTGAAGCTTTCTTT.

J is TRBJ2-1 and V is TRBV12-5, with D uncertain. Germline V gene lookup returns CDR1 LGHNT and CDR2 FRNRAP. V dropped 2 bases and J dropped 5 bases, with 7 bases sitting between them. This CDR3 is 13 amino acids long. CDR3 in DNA: TGTGCTAGTGGTTTGTACCCAAACAATGAGCAGTTCTTC. It translates to CASGLYPNNEQFF. Drawing the rest from reference TRBV12-5 and TRBJ2-1, the complete variable domain is DARVTQTPRHKVTEMGQEVTMRCQPILGHNTVFWYRQTMMQGLELLAYFRNRAPLDDSGMPKDRFSAEMPDATLATLKIQPSEPRDSAVYFCASGLYPNNEQFFGPGTRLTVL.

The rearrangement links TRBV19 to TRBJ1-5; 11 bases line up with TRBD1. The germline V gene has CDR1 LNHDA and CDR2 SQIVND (reference sequence). Losses at the gene ends were 3 bases for V and 7 bases for J; bases not matched to a gene: 8. The CDR3 loop spans 16 amino acids. The CDR3 DNA sequence: TGTGCCAGTAGTATCACCGGGACAGGGGGGTGGCAGCCCCAGCATTTT. Its protein is CASSITGTGGWQPQHF.

This chain uses TRBV7-2 with TRBJ2-1; TRBD2 aligns across 14 bases. The CDR3 contains 15 residues. The germline CDR1 and CDR2 sequences are SGHTA and FQGNSA. V gave up 3 bases and J gave up 16 bases; unmatched junction bases: 11. In DNA, the CDR3 is TGTGCCAGCAGCTTGACTAGCGGGGGGGCACCGAGCAGATTCTTC. Its translation: CASSLTSGGAPSRFF.